Listed here are 29 T cell receptor beta chains from one sample, sequenced in a study of OX40 agonist ivuxolimab in advanced cancers. Assay used: immunoSEQ multiplex PCR; TCRdb lists only in-frame clones, some missing. The sample gives 45,000 or so clones, around nine tenths of which show up once; around 0.99% is in the top ten. Sequenced here: CD4+ or CD8+ T cells sorted from blood, sampled in a trial of the OX40 agonist ivuxolimab. These receptors were collected from an adult with an advanced solid tumor such as melanoma, head and neck, liver or kidney cancer.

The chain links TRBV5-6 to TRBJ1-5, with D possibly matching TRBD1 (6 bases). The CDR3 sequence is 12 residues long. Trimming took off 4 bases at V and 9 bases at J, with 11 bases between the two ends. Per germline, CDR1 SGHDT and CDR2 YYEEEE. CDR3 in amino acids: CASSLQGTPQHF. CDR3 DNA: TGTGCCAGCAGCCTTCAGGGGACGCCCCAGCATTTT. Together with reference TRBV5-6 and TRBJ1-5, the CDR3 gives the full variable domain: DAGVTQSPTHLIKTRGQQVTLRCSPKSGHDTVSWYQQALGQGPQFIFQYYEEEERQRGNFPDRFSGHQFPNYSSELNVNALLLGDSALYLCASSLQGTPQHFGDGTRLSIL.

The gene calls are TRBV6-1 and TRBJ1-2, with TRBD1 matching over 8 bases. The CDR3 length is 15 residues. Germline V gene lookup returns CDR1 MNHNS and CDR2 SASEGT. With 11 bases clipped from V and 8 bases from J, the junction kept 19 bases outside the gene matches. CDR3 in amino acids: CAGEFDLTGVRGYTF. The CDR3, as DNA: TGTGCCGGAGAGTTTGACTTGACAGGGGTGAGGGGCTACACCTTC.

The rearrangement joins TRBV6-1 to TRBJ2-7, with 9 bases lining up with TRBD1. V lost 2 bases to trimming and J lost 3 bases; unmatched junction nucleotides: 8. The length of the CDR3 is 16 residues. Germline CDR1 and CDR2: MNHNS and SASEGT. The CDR3 reads CASSEYLGQGFYEQYF. DNA for the CDR3: TGTGCCAGCAGTGAATACTTGGGACAGGGATTCTACGAGCAGTACTTC.

The V gene is TRBV29-1, the J gene TRBJ2-7; 7 bases fit TRBD2. After removal of 5 bases from V and 7 bases from J, the junction contained 11 bases not matched to a gene. The CDR3 extends over 13 amino acids. Germline loops: CDR1 SQVTM, CDR2 ANQGSEA. CDR3 amino acids: CSVPWGGIGEQYF. In DNA, the CDR3 is TGCAGCGTTCCCTGGGGGGGAATAGGAGAGCAGTACTTC.

The rearrangement links TRBV7-2 to TRBJ2-7; 12 bases are shared with TRBD2. The J segment lost 3 bases and the V segment lost 5 bases, leaving 5 bases of the junction unmatched. Germline V gene lookup returns CDR1 SGHTA and CDR2 FQGNSA. The CDR3 runs to 15 residues. CDR3 bases: TGTGCCAGCAGCCCGGTGACTAGCGGGAGCTACGAGCAGTACTTC. Protein sequence: CASSPVTSGSYEQYF. Based on the CDR3 plus reference TRBV7-2 and TRBJ2-7, the full variable domain is GAGVSQSPSNKVTEKGKDVELRCDPISGHTALYWYRQSLGQGLEFLIYFQGNSAPDKSGLPSDRFSAERTGGSVSTLTIQRTQQEDSAVYLCASSPVTSGSYEQYFGPGTRLTVT.

Notes on this clone: The germline gene is not matched at one end of the junction; a read error may be the cause. The chain combines TRBV15 with TRBJ2-7; perhaps TRBD2 as D (6 bases). This CDR3 is 14 amino acids long. The V gene's germline CDR1 is LNHNV and CDR2 YYDKDF (reference sequence). The CDR3 sequence: CATSRSGEDPIANF. In DNA, the CDR3 is TGTGCCACCAGCCGTAGCGGAGAGGACCCCATCGCGAACTTC.

The V call is TRBV5-4, the J call TRBJ2-1, with 10 bases identical to TRBD2. With 4 bases clipped from V and 5 bases from J, the junction kept 9 bases outside the gene matches. Germline CDR1 reads SGHNT; CDR2 reads YYREEE (reference sequence). The CDR3 consists of 16 residues. This chain's CDR3 is CASSVSSGRTHNEQFF. The DNA for the CDR3 is TGTGCCAGCAGCGTCTCTAGCGGGAGAACCCACAATGAGCAGTTCTTC.

The chain recombines TRBV5-1 with TRBJ2-1, with unresolved D. The CDR3 runs 13 residues. The germline V and J ends were trimmed by 0 bases and 12 bases, with 13 bases remaining between them. Germline V gene sequence: CDR1 SGHRS, CDR2 YFSETQ. The CDR3 here is CASSLELASGQFF. The CDR3 nucleotides read TGCGCCAGCAGCTTGGAGCTGGCCTCCGGGCAGTTCTTC.

The chain employs TRBV7-9 and TRBJ2-1; 9 nucleotides match TRBD1. CDR3 length: 18 amino acids. The germline V gene encodes CDR1 SEHNR and CDR2 FQNEAQ (reference sequence). Trimming took 5 bases from V and 2 from J; bases not matched to a gene: 13. The DNA for the CDR3 is TGTGCCAGCAGCACAGATTTCCCGGGACAGGGACCCTACAATGAGCAGTTCTTC. Its protein product is CASSTDFPGQGPYNEQFF.

This chain connects TRBV28 to TRBJ1-2, with 9 bases fitting TRBD1. This CDR3 is built from 14 residues. Germline CDR1 and CDR2: MDHEN and SYDVKM. With V trimmed by 2 bases and J by 4 bases, 2 bases remained unmatched. In DNA form, the CDR3 reads TGTGCCAGCAGTTTAGAACAGGGGGCCTATGGCTACACCTTC. It specifies CASSLEQGAYGYTF.

CDR3 sequence: CASSYPNRAKNIQYF. The CDR3 DNA follows: TGTGCCAGCAGTTACCCCAACAGAGCCAAAAACATTCAGTACTTC. This sequence joins TRBV28 and TRBJ2-4; no clear D gene. This CDR3 region has 15 residues. V lost 4 bases and J 0 bases, leaving 10 bases between the germline ends. Per germline, CDR1 MDHEN and CDR2 SYDVKM.

This rearrangement joins TRBV13 to TRBJ2-7; D may correspond to TRBD1 or TRBD2 (5 bases each). The ends were cut back, 5 bases at V and 7 bases at J, with 15 bases in the middle. CDR3 length: 13 residues. The germline CDR1 and CDR2 sequences are PRHDT and FYEKMQ (reference sequence). The DNA for the CDR3 is TGTGCCAGCAGCCCTAGGCCCGAGGGGGAGCAGTACTTC. This gives the protein CASSPRPEGEQYF.

This clone was seen a few times. J is TRBJ2-7 and V is TRBV7-9; a possible D gene is TRBD2 (5 bases). CDR3 length: 13 residues. CDR1 and CDR2 from the germline V gene are SEHNR and FQNEAQ (reference sequence). Deletions cut 5 bases from V and 5 bases from J, with 13 bases between. CDR3 sequence (DNA): TGTGCCAGCAGCACCTTTACGGGGAACGAGCAGTACTTC. Translated: CASSTFTGNEQYF.

This chain uses TRBV19 with TRBJ1-1; maybe TRBD1 (5 bases). V lost 8 bases and J lost 6, with 19 bases in between. Germline CDR1 reads LNHDA; CDR2 reads SQIVND (reference sequence). The CDR3 runs to 14 residues. This CDR3 is CASVNQGVRAEAFF. As DNA, the CDR3 is TGTGCCAGTGTAAATCAGGGAGTACGGGCTGAAGCTTTCTTT.

Of note for this clone: Other DNA variants within this sample encode the same CDR3. The chain carries TRBV7-2 and TRBJ2-7; D possibly corresponds to TRBD1 (6 bases). The CDR3 has 15 amino acids. Trimming cost V 3 bases and J 2 bases, with 14 bases left between them. The germline CDR1 and CDR2 sequences are SGHTA and FQGNSA. CDR3 in DNA: TGTGCCAGCAGCTTGTTACCGGGACAAACCTACGAGCAGTACTTC. Protein: CASSLLPGQTYEQYF.

This sequence joins TRBV9 and TRBJ2-3, with D possibly being TRBD2 (6 bases). The CDR3 is 15 residues long. V was shortened by 4 bases and J by 2 bases, with 14 bases between the two germline ends. Germline-derived CDR1 and CDR2 are SGDLS and YYNGEE. CDR3 coding DNA: TGTGCCAGCAGCCCCCGGGGGAACCCCACAGATACGCAGTATTTT. As protein: CASSPRGNPTDTQYF.

This chain joins TRBV11-1 and TRBJ2-7; 12 bases fit TRBD2. CDR1 and CDR2 (germline): SGHAT, FQDESV (reference sequence). V was pared by 3 bases and J by 6 bases, with 6 bases of the junction left unmatched. This CDR3 region has 15 residues. CDR3 nucleotide sequence: TGTGCCAGCAGCTTTACTAGCGGGAGGCCGGGCGAGCAGTACTTC. Translation gives CASSFTSGRPGEQYF. The complete variable domain, with remaining parts taken from reference TRBV11-1 and TRBJ2-7, reads EAEVAQSPRYKITEKSQAVAFWCDPISGHATLYWYRQILGQGPELLVQFQDESVVDDSQLPKDRFSAERLKGVDSTLKIQPAELGDSAMYLCASSFTSGRPGEQYFGPGTRLTVT.

This chain links TRBV28 with TRBJ1-5; TRBD1 might be the D (6 bases). Germline loops: CDR1 MDHEN, CDR2 SYDVKM. The CDR3 totals 16 residues. Trimming pared 4 bases from V and 7 bases from J, leaving 20 bases between. The DNA for the CDR3 is TGTGCCAGCAGTTCCCGGAGAGGGGGGCCGCGGCAGCCCCAGCATTTT. It specifies CASSSRRGGPRQPQHF.

The chain uses TRBV9 and TRBJ2-1; D gene ambiguous. The CDR3 runs to 15 residues. The germline CDR1 and CDR2 sequences are SGDLS and YYNGEE. V dropped 4 bases and J dropped 4 bases, with 15 bases sitting between them. CDR3 sequence (DNA): TGTGCCAGCAGCTGGGCATCGGACGGTTACAATGAGCAGTTCTTC. As protein: CASSWASDGYNEQFF.

The rearrangement links TRBV4-1 to TRBJ2-5, with TRBD1 identical over 8 bases. CDR3 length equals 14 residues. Germline V gives CDR1 MGHRA, CDR2 YSYEKL. The junction had 1 base not matched to a gene; V was cut back by 1 base and J by 3 bases. The DNA of the CDR3 is TGCGCCAGCAGCCAAGGGGACAGGAAAGAGACCCAGTACTTC. Its translation: CASSQGDRKETQYF.

The gene calls are TRBV19 and TRBJ1-5; the D gene is possibly TRBD1 (5 bases). CDR1 is LNHDA, CDR2 SQIVND, per germline (reference sequence). The CDR3 has 15 residues. V dropped 3 bases and J dropped 6 bases, with 15 bases sitting between them. The CDR3 DNA is TGTGCCAGTAGTATCCAGGGACCAGGTATTCAGCCCCAGCATTTT. The encoded protein is CASSIQGPGIQPQHF.

The chain employs TRBV7-6 and TRBJ1-6; D not resolved. V was trimmed by 0 bases and J by 2 bases, leaving 2 bases between them. The CDR3 consists of 14 residues. CDR1 is SGHVS, CDR2 FNYEAQ, per germline. CDR3 protein: CASSLAPYNSPLHF. CDR3 nucleotide sequence: TGTGCCAGCAGCTTAGCGCCCTATAATTCACCCCTCCACTTT.

The chain joins TRBV6-1 to TRBJ2-1, with 10 nucleotides matching TRBD1. The CDR3 is 13 amino acids. After removal of 10 bases from V and 8 bases from J, the junction contained 8 bases not matched to a gene. Germline V CDR1 and CDR2: MNHNS, SASEGT. DNA of the CDR3: TGTGCCACCAGACAGGGGGCTTTGGATGAGCAGTTCTTC. Translating gives CATRQGALDEQFF.

The chain carries TRBV5-1 and TRBJ1-5; D remains unclear. CDR1 is SGHRS and CDR2 is YFSETQ in the germline V gene. The CDR3 runs 14 residues. The germline V and J ends were trimmed by 2 bases and 9 bases, with 15 bases remaining between them. The CDR3 region is CASSLTGRVRPQHF. CDR3 sequence (DNA): TGCGCCAGCAGCTTAACCGGTCGGGTGCGGCCCCAGCATTTT. The variable domain in full, completed from reference TRBV5-1 and TRBJ1-5, reads KAGVTQTPRYLIKTRGQQVTLSCSPISGHRSVSWYQQTPGQGLQFLFEYFSETQRNKGNFPGRFSGRQFSNSRSEMNVSTLELGDSALYLCASSLTGRVRPQHFGDGTRLSIL.

The rearrangement joins TRBV10-3 to TRBJ2-3; D not resolved. The CDR3 covers 13 residues. The germline V and J ends were trimmed by 7 bases and 0 bases, with 8 bases remaining between them. Germline V gives CDR1 ENHRY, CDR2 SYGVKD. In DNA, the CDR3 is TGTGCCATCACCGTAGAAAGCACAGATACGCAGTATTTT. It yields the protein CAITVESTDTQYF.

This chain links TRBV14 with TRBJ2-4; 7 nucleotides line up with TRBD1. This CDR3 contains 13 residues. J gave up 7 bases and V 6 bases, and 6 bases lay outside the gene matches. CDR1 SGHDN and CDR2 FVKESK come from the germline V gene. CDR3 in amino acids: CASSPVRGNIQYF. In nucleotides, the CDR3 is TGTGCCAGCAGTCCGGTCAGGGGGAACATTCAGTACTTC.

For this clone: The junction does not match germline at one end; this may be a read error. The V and J genes are TRBV7-7 and TRBJ2-1, with D possibly being TRBD1 (7 bases). Germline V gene sequence: CDR1 SSHAT, CDR2 FNYEAQ (reference sequence). CDR3 length: 15 amino acids. The CDR3 nucleotides are TGTGCTAGCAGCTTAGGAGGAGGGGGCAAAAATGAGCAGTTCTTC. This sequence encodes CASSLGGGGKNEQFF.

The chain has TRBV6-5 and TRBJ1-6; 7 positions match TRBD1. The CDR3 runs to 16 residues. Germline loops: CDR1 MNHEY, CDR2 SVGAGI. V gave up 2 bases and J gave up 6 bases; unmatched junction bases: 7. The CDR3 DNA reads as TGTGCCAGCAGTTACGCAGGGGGAACCACTAATTCACCCCTCCACTTT. Amino acid sequence: CASSYAGGTTNSPLHF.

This sequence joins TRBV7-9 and TRBJ2-1; D call uncertain. The germline V and J ends were trimmed by 5 bases and 2 bases, with 7 bases remaining between them. The CDR3 has 13 amino acids. Germline assignment: CDR1 SEHNR and CDR2 FQNEAQ (reference sequence). The CDR3 spells CASSVRTYNEQFF. CDR3 sequence (DNA): TGTGCCAGCAGCGTAAGGACCTACAATGAGCAGTTCTTC.